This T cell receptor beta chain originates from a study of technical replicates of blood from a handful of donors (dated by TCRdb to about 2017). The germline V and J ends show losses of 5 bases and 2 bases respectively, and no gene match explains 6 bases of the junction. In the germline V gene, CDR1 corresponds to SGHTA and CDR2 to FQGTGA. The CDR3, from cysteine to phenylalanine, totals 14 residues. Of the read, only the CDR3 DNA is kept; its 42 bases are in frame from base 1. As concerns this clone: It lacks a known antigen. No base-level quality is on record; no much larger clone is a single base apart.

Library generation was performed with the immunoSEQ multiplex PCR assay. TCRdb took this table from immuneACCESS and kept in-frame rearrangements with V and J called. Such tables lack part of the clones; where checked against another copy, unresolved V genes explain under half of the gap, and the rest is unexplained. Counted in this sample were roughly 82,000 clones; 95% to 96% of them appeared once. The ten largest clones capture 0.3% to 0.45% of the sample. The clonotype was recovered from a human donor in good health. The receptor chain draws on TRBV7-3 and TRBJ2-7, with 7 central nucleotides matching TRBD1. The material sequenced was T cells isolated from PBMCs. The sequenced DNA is TGTGCCAGCAGCCACGACAGGGACACCTACGAGCAGTACTTC. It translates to CASSHDRDTYEQYF.